Shown below are 31 T cell receptor beta chains from a single sample sequenced in a study of blood T cell repertoires in COVID-19. Libraries were prepared by immunoSEQ multiplex PCR; TCRdb keeps only in-frame clonotypes and omits some of them. The table lists around 200,000 clones, around 83% of them singletons, with about 7% in the top ten. The sample taken for sequencing was peripheral blood. The receptors stem from a woman aged 80 or over in a cohort sampled during active or convalescent COVID-19.

The V call is TRBV5-1, the J call TRBJ2-5, with D possibly matching TRBD2 (6 bases). Trimming removed 1 base at V and 5 bases at J, with 9 bases between. Germline V gene lookup returns CDR1 SGHRS and CDR2 YFSETQ. CDR3 length equals 13 residues. The CDR3 loop is CASSLTSRETQYF. As DNA, the CDR3 is TGCGCCAGCAGCTTGACTAGCCGGGAGACCCAGTACTTC.

The V and J genes are TRBV29-1 and TRBJ1-4; 8 nucleotides agree with TRBD1. The CDR3 length is 15 residues. The J segment lost 5 bases and the V segment lost 6 bases, leaving 11 bases of the junction unmatched. In germline, CDR1 is SQVTM, CDR2 ANQGSEA. The CDR3 region has the DNA TGCAGCGTGGAGGGGCTGACAGGGGAAAATGAAAAACTGTTTTTT. Translating it yields CSVEGLTGENEKLFF.

CDR3 residues: CASSYSGQGGNEQFF. The CDR3 coding sequence is TGTGCCAGCAGTTACTCGGGACAGGGAGGCAATGAGCAGTTCTTC. The chain employs TRBV6-5 and TRBJ2-1; the match to TRBD1 covers 9 bases. The CDR3 contains 15 residues. V was pared by 0 bases and J by 6 bases, with 3 bases of the junction left unmatched. Germline V gene sequence: CDR1 MNHEY, CDR2 SVGAGI.

Here the CDR3 reads CASSDTTYNEQFF. The CDR3 DNA reads TGTGCCAGCAGCGACACCACCTACAATGAGCAGTTCTTC. The rearrangement links TRBV11-3 to TRBJ2-1; D gene unclear. Trimming cost V 5 bases and J 2 bases, with 7 bases left between them. The CDR3 spans 13 residues. The germline V gene has CDR1 SGHNT and CDR2 YENEEA.

The rearrangement links TRBV6-1 to TRBJ2-7, with 10 bases fitting TRBD1. With 0 bases clipped from V and 2 bases from J, the junction kept 1 base outside the gene matches. The CDR3 contains 15 residues. The V gene's germline CDR1 is MNHNS and CDR2 SASEGT. In nucleotides, the CDR3 is TGTGCCAGCAGTGAAGCGGGGACAGGGGCCTACGAGCAGTACTTC. Its translation is CASSEAGTGAYEQYF.

The V and J genes are TRBV7-9 and TRBJ2-5; maybe TRBD1 (5 bases). Trimming removed 3 bases at V and 5 bases at J, with 13 bases between. This CDR3 region has 14 residues. The germline V gene has CDR1 SEHNR and CDR2 FQNEAQ (reference sequence). The CDR3: CASSFTSGFETQYF. CDR3 DNA: TGTGCCAGCAGCTTCACATCAGGGTTTGAGACCCAGTACTTC.

The chain combines TRBV6-2 or TRBV6-3 with TRBJ2-7; 11 nucleotides align to TRBD2. The CDR3 has 17 amino acids. With V trimmed by 1 base and J by 0 bases, 5 bases remained unmatched. CDR1 is MNHEY and CDR2 is SVGEGT in the germline V gene. The CDR3 nucleotides are TGTGCCAGCAGTTACTTACTAGCGGGGGAGAGCTCCTACGAGCAGTACTTC. Encoded protein: CASSYLLAGESSYEQYF.

The gene calls are TRBV10-3 and TRBJ2-3; D ambiguous. Germline V gene sequence: CDR1 ENHRY, CDR2 SYGVKD. CDR3 size: 14 residues. The ends were cut back, 2 bases at V and 0 bases at J, with 6 bases in the middle. Here the CDR3 DNA reads TGTGCCATCAGTGAGAGCATTAGCACAGATACGCAGTATTTT. Its protein product is CAISESISTDTQYF.

CDR3 nucleotides: TGCGCCAGCAGCCCCACGATGAGTGGACAACTGAACACTGAAGCTTTCTTT. This gives the protein CASSPTMSGQLNTEAFF. The rearrangement links TRBV4-3 to TRBJ1-1, with D tentatively TRBD1 (5 bases). The V end was cut by 4 bases, the J end by 0 bases, with 18 bases between. The germline V gene encodes CDR1 LGHNA and CDR2 YSLEER. CDR3 length: 17 residues.

The genes are TRBV27 and TRBJ2-6; D might be TRBD1 (5 bases). Germline CDR1 and CDR2: MNHEY and SMNVEV (reference sequence). The CDR3 has 13 amino acids. Trimming cost V 8 bases and J 4 bases, with 9 bases left between them. CDR3 coding DNA: TGTGCCAGCCGCTGGACAGGGGCCAACGTCCTGACTTTC. Protein: CASRWTGANVLTF.

DNA for the CDR3: TGTGCCTGGTCCTACGGGACAGAACCCTACGAGCAGTACTTC. This codes for CAWSYGTEPYEQYF. This chain links TRBV30 with TRBJ2-7; 7 bases line up with TRBD1. Germline trimming cut 5 bases from V and 2 bases from J; bases unmatched to any gene: 9. This CDR3 is 14 amino acids long. Looked up from germline, CDR1 is GTSNPN and CDR2 is SVGIG (reference sequence).

The rearrangement joins TRBV5-1 to TRBJ2-3; 12 bases line up with TRBD2. This CDR3 is built from 16 residues. V was pared by 4 bases and J by 6 bases, with 9 bases of the junction left unmatched. Germline CDR1 is SGHRS and CDR2 is YFSETQ. The CDR3, as DNA: TGCGCCAGCAGCCGGCGACTAGCGGGAGTATTGGATACGCAGTATTTT. This sequence encodes CASSRRLAGVLDTQYF.

V is TRBV11-2 and J is TRBJ1-1; D is unresolved. The CDR3 contains 13 residues. Germline V gene data show CDR1 as SGHAT and CDR2 as FQNNGV. Trimming stripped 1 base from V and 3 bases from J, with 6 bases between. The CDR3 nucleotides are TGTGCCAGCAGCTTAGGAGTGGACACTGAAGCTTTCTTT. It yields the protein CASSLGVDTEAFF.

The chain couples TRBV3-1 (or the pseudogene TRBV3-2) to TRBJ2-3; 7 bases are shared with TRBD2. Germline V gene data show CDR1 as LGHDT and CDR2 as YNNKEL (reference sequence). Germline trimming cut 0 bases from V and 2 bases from J; bases unmatched to any gene: 5. This CDR3 region has 16 residues. For the CDR3, the DNA is TGTGCCAGCAGCCAAGACGGCGGGGGTTTCACAGATACGCAGTATTTT. This translates into CASSQDGGGFTDTQYF.

The V gene is TRBV28, the J gene TRBJ1-2; tentatively, D is TRBD1 (6 bases). V was clipped by 6 bases and J by 8 bases, with 10 bases between them. Germline CDR1 is MDHEN and CDR2 is SYDVKM. This CDR3 is 11 amino acids long. The CDR3 loop is CASRSRGGYTF. The CDR3 DNA is TGTGCCAGCAGGTCCAGGGGAGGCTACACCTTC.

The rearrangement joins TRBV9 to TRBJ2-2; D not resolved. The CDR3 length is 15 residues. Trimming pared 1 base from V and 4 bases from J, leaving 11 bases between. Looked up from germline, CDR1 is SGDLS and CDR2 is YYNGEE. The chain's CDR3 is CASSVKSARTGELFF. The CDR3 DNA reads TGTGCCAGCAGCGTAAAGAGCGCCCGCACCGGGGAGCTGTTTTTT.

The rearrangement uses TRBV28 and TRBJ1-5; tentatively, D is TRBD1 (5 bases). V lost 3 bases to trimming and J lost 5 bases, with 11 bases between them. From germline, CDR1 is MDHEN and CDR2 SYDVKM. This CDR3 region has 14 residues. This CDR3 reads CASSFGQKYQPQHF. The CDR3 nucleotides are TGTGCCAGCAGTTTCGGACAAAAATATCAGCCCCAGCATTTT.

The J gene is TRBJ2-2, the V gene TRBV2; D is unclear. The CDR3 length is 14 residues. Germline loops: CDR1 SNHLY, CDR2 FYNNEI. The V end lost 7 bases, the J end lost 0 bases, and 9 bases lay between the germline ends. CDR3 coding DNA: TGTGCCAGCATTAGAAGCGCGAACACCGGGGAGCTGTTTTTT. This codes for CASIRSANTGELFF.

V is TRBV29-1 and J is TRBJ2-7; 10 bases align to TRBD2. CDR1 and CDR2 from the germline V gene are SQVTM and ANQGSEA. Trimming cost V 6 bases and J 7 bases; bases outside gene matches: 12. This CDR3 is 14 amino acids long. This CDR3 reads CSVAVAGGMIEQYF. The CDR3 region has the DNA TGCAGCGTCGCTGTAGCGGGGGGCATGATTGAGCAGTACTTC.

The gene calls are TRBV5-5 and TRBJ2-7; 7 bases fit TRBD1. Germline CDR1 is SGHKS and CDR2 is YYEKEE (reference sequence). The CDR3 consists of 16 residues. V lost 3 bases and J lost 0; bases outside the gene matches: 9. The CDR3 sequence is CASSYSTGTSSYEQYV. The CDR3 nucleotides are TGTGCCAGCAGCTATTCGACAGGGACAAGCTCCTACGAGCAGTACGTC.

The CDR3 nucleotides read TGTGCCAGTCTAGGCCGGAACAGGGGCTCCTACAATGAGCAGTTCTTC. Protein sequence: CASLGRNRGSYNEQFF. This chain links TRBV19 with TRBJ2-1, with 7 bases lining up with TRBD1. The CDR3 is 16 residues long. Germline values: CDR1 LNHDA, CDR2 SQIVND (reference sequence). V lost 8 bases to trimming and J lost 0 bases; unmatched junction nucleotides: 10.

The chain couples TRBV6-5 to TRBJ2-6; tentative D call: TRBD2 (6 bases). Germline loops: CDR1 MNHEY, CDR2 SVGAGI. Deletions cut 10 bases from V and 2 bases from J, with 9 bases between. The CDR3 sequence is 13 residues long. Here the CDR3 DNA reads TGTGCCATGGGGAGGACTGGGGCCAACGTCCTGACTTTC. This gives the protein CAMGRTGANVLTF.

The chain couples TRBV7-9 to TRBJ1-2; D call uncertain. There are 15 residues in the CDR3. V shed 2 bases and J shed 2 bases, with 12 bases lying between them. The germline V gene has CDR1 SEHNR and CDR2 FQNEAQ (reference sequence). This CDR3 is CASSLIRGANYGYTF. DNA for the CDR3: TGTGCCAGCAGCTTAATTCGGGGAGCGAACTATGGCTACACCTTC.

The table lists this clone with a count of one. The chain couples TRBV3-1 (or the pseudogene TRBV3-2) to TRBJ2-1; D not resolved. Trimming took 0 bases from V and 1 from J, leaving 7 bases between them. This CDR3 spans 15 amino acids. Germline V gives CDR1 LGHDT, CDR2 YNNKEL (reference sequence). The CDR3 DNA reads as TGTGCCAGCAGCCAAGATCTTAATTCCTACAATGAGCAGTTCTTC. Protein: CASSQDLNSYNEQFF.

CDR3: CASSQDGGIGNTEAFF. CDR3 nucleotide sequence: TGTGCCAGCAGCCAAGACGGGGGGATAGGGAACACTGAAGCTTTCTTT. The rearrangement joins TRBV3-1 (or the pseudogene TRBV3-2) to TRBJ1-1; D might be TRBD1 (5 bases). Trimming cost V 0 bases and J 1 base, with 12 bases left between them. Germline-derived CDR1 and CDR2 are LGHDT and YNNKEL (reference sequence). This CDR3 spans 16 amino acids.

The chain couples TRBV6-2 or TRBV6-3 to TRBJ1-2; 9 bases are a match to TRBD1. J lost 1 base, V lost 0 bases, and 3 bases had no gene match. The germline gives CDR1 MNHEY, CDR2 SVGEGT. The CDR3 spans 16 residues. The CDR3 sequence: CASSYSGQGFNYGYTF. CDR3 bases: TGTGCCAGCAGTTACTCGGGACAGGGATTTAACTATGGCTACACCTTC.

This clone has just one count. The CDR3 coding sequence is TGTGCCAGCAGCTTAGAGCCCGGGACAGGACCTTATGGCTACACCTTC. Protein product: CASSLEPGTGPYGYTF. The V call is TRBV11-3, the J call TRBJ1-2; TRBD1 agrees at 8 bases. V lost 0 bases to trimming and J lost 5 bases; unmatched junction nucleotides: 8. There are 16 residues in the CDR3. In germline, CDR1 is SGHNT, CDR2 YENEEA.

The chain links TRBV6-5 to TRBJ2-7; TRBD2 might be the D (5 bases). V was shortened by 5 bases and J by 0 bases, with 14 bases between the two germline ends. The CDR3 has 15 residues. The germline V gene encodes CDR1 MNHEY and CDR2 SVGAGI. CDR3 coding DNA: TGTGCCAGCAGTCACACCTTGGGGAGCTCCTACGAGCAGTACTTC. Its protein product is CASSHTLGSSYEQYF.

The V call is TRBV30, the J call TRBJ2-5; D is possibly TRBD1 (6 bases). This CDR3 is built from 16 residues. Germline CDR1 is GTSNPN and CDR2 is SVGIG (reference sequence). The V end was cut by 2 bases, the J end by 0 bases, with 16 bases between. The CDR3 sequence: CAWSTGTRMYQETQYF. The CDR3 region has the DNA TGTGCCTGGAGTACCGGGACAAGAATGTACCAAGAGACCCAGTACTTC.

V gene TRBV7-9 combines with J gene TRBJ1-2; TRBD1 agrees at 7 bases. The junction had 8 bases not matched to a gene; V was cut back by 6 bases and J by 1 base. Germline V gives CDR1 SEHNR, CDR2 FQNEAQ (reference sequence). The CDR3 is 15 residues long. The CDR3 loop reads CASRRRTGNNYGYTF. CDR3 in DNA: TGTGCCAGCAGACGAAGGACAGGAAATAACTATGGCTACACCTTC. Full variable domain (missing parts from reference TRBV7-9 and TRBJ1-2): DTGVSQNPRHKITKRGQNVTFRCDPISEHNRLYWYRQTLGQGPEFLTYFQNEAQLEKSRLLSDRFSAERPKGSFSTLEIQRTEQGDSAMYLCASRRRTGNNYGYTFGSGTRLTVV.

This chain joins TRBV7-2 and TRBJ2-1; 9 nucleotides match TRBD2. Germline lookup yields CDR1 SGHTA and CDR2 FQGNSA. CDR3 length equals 17 residues. Trimming at V came to 5 bases and at J to 4 bases, leaving 12 bases not matched to a gene. The CDR3, as DNA: TGTGCCAGCAGCCCGCGGGGGCTAGCGGGGCTATACAATGAGCAGTTCTTC. It yields the protein CASSPRGLAGLYNEQFF.